This is a list of T cell receptor beta chains from one sample in a study of blood T cell repertoires in COVID-19. Sequenced by immunoSEQ multiplex PCR; TCRdb stores in-frame clones only, minus some. The top ten clones hold 0.6% to 0.9% of a sample with 150,000 to 200,000 clones, less than 90% of them seen once. The sample was peripheral blood. The receptors originated from an older woman with acute or convalescent COVID-19. Each CDR3 is given with its conserved first and last residue. Each record gives: V gene, J gene, D gene, clone size, CDR3 protein, CDR3 DNA. A D gene is named only where the DNA matches it firmly. Size values are once, few and many counts, or a class for expanded clones, and some rows have none.

TRBV9,TRBJ2-3,TRBD2,.,CASSVGVSGSGTDTQYF,TGTGCCAGCAGCGTAGGGGTCAGCGGGAGCGGTACAGATACGCAGTATTTT
TRBV2,TRBJ2-5,TRBD2,.,CASSEQAGQTQYF,TGTGCCAGCAGTGAACAAGCGGGACAGACCCAGTACTTC
TRBV4-2,TRBJ2-7,TRBD1,.,CASSQGRQGSYEQYF,TGTGCCAGCAGCCAAGGAAGACAGGGATCCTACGAGCAGTACTTC
TRBV4-3,TRBJ1-2,.,.,CASSPTPGDSYTF,TGCGCCAGCAGCCCGACCCCCGGGGATAGCTACACCTTC
TRBV5-1,TRBJ1-2,.,.,CASSPYGESNYGYTF,TGCGCCAGCAGCCCGTACGGGGAATCCAACTATGGCTACACCTTC
TRBV5-5,TRBJ1-2,.,.,CASSLGHTPSNYGYTF,TGTGCCAGCAGCTTGGGACACACCCCATCTAACTATGGCTACACCTTC
TRBV18,TRBJ2-1,TRBD2,.,CASSRSGSSYNEQFF,TGTGCCAGCTCTCGAAGCGGGAGCTCCTACAATGAGCAGTTCTTC
TRBV6-5,TRBJ2-1,TRBD1,.,CASNRQGMGYNEQFF,TGTGCCAGCAACAGACAGGGAATGGGGTACAATGAGCAGTTCTTC
TRBV9,TRBJ1-5,.,.,CASSPRPGGEPQHF,TGTGCCAGCAGCCCCCGACCCGGCGGGGAGCCCCAGCATTTT
TRBV12-5,TRBJ2-1,.,.,CASGLVWGSDEQFF,TGTGCTAGTGGTTTGGTCTGGGGCTCCGATGAGCAGTTCTTC
TRBV20-1,TRBJ2-3,.,.,CSASKTQGPTDTQYF,TGCAGTGCTAGTAAGACCCAGGGCCCCACAGATACGCAGTATTTT
TRBV19,TRBJ1-1,TRBD1,.,CASIPGTGGFMMNTEAFF,TGTGCCAGTATTCCCGGGACAGGGGGCTTTATGATGAACACTGAAGCTTTCTTT
TRBV11-3,TRBJ1-6,TRBD1,.,CASSLGQGSYNSPLHF,TGTGCCAGCAGCTTGGGACAGGGTTCCTATAATTCACCCCTCCACTTT
TRBV24-1,TRBJ2-5,.,.,CATSLAGQETQYF,TGTGCCACCAGCCTGGCGGGGCAAGAGACCCAGTACTTC
TRBV7-7,TRBJ2-5,TRBD2,once,CASSRTPTLAGFQETQYF,TGTGCTAGCAGTCGAACCCCCACACTAGCGGGATTCCAAGAGACCCAGTACTTC
TRBV3-1/TRBV3-2,TRBJ2-1,TRBD2,.,CASSQNLPLAGLYNEQFF,TGTGCCAGCAGCCAAAATCTCCCACTAGCGGGACTTTACAATGAGCAGTTCTTC
TRBV9,TRBJ2-3,.,.,CASSVGGTGTDTQYF,TGTGCCAGCAGCGTAGGGGGGACTGGAACAGATACGCAGTATTTT
TRBV2,TRBJ2-1,.,.,CASSVSPVYNEQFF,TGTGCCAGCAGTGTGTCCCCAGTGTACAATGAGCAGTTCTTC
TRBV6-2/TRBV6-3,TRBJ1-2,.,.,CASSSGTSNYGYTF,TGTGCCAGCAGTTCCGGGACATCCAACTATGGCTACACCTTC
TRBV6-2/TRBV6-3,TRBJ1-5,.,.,CASSEGGVGQPQHF,TGTGCCAGCAGTGAGGGGGGGGTCGGTCAGCCCCAGCATTTT
TRBV9,TRBJ1-1,TRBD1,.,CASSVGGGRGPTEAFF,TGTGCCAGCAGCGTAGGAGGGGGCAGGGGGCCCACTGAAGCTTTCTTT
TRBV10-3,TRBJ1-3,.,.,CAITDKSSGNTIYF,TGTGCCATCACCGACAAGAGCTCTGGAAACACCATATATTTT
TRBV6-1,TRBJ2-1,TRBD2,.,CASSVAGSSYNEQFF,TGTGCCAGCAGTGTAGCGGGCAGCTCCTACAATGAGCAGTTCTTC
TRBV28,TRBJ2-2,.,.,CASSPGWTGELFF,TGTGCCAGCAGTCCAGGTTGGACCGGGGAGCTGTTTTTT
TRBV7-6,TRBJ2-2,.,.,CASSARLVSPTGGELFF,TGTGCCAGCAGCGCTCGACTAGTGTCCCCCACGGGCGGGGAGCTGTTTTTT